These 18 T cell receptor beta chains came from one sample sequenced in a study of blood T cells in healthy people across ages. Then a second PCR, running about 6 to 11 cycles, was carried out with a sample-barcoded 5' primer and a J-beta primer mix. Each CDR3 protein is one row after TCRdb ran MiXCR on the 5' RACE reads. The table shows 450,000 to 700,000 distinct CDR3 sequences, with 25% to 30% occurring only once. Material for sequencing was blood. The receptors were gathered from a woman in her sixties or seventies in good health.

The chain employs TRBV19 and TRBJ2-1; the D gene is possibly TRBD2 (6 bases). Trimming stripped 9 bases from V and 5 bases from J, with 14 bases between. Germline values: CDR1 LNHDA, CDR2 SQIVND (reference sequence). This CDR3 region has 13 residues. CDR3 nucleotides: TGTGCCAGCCAGGTCGGGGGAAACAATGAGCAGTTCTTC. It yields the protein CASQVGGNNEQFF. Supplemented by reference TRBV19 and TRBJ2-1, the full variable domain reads DGGITQSPKYLFRKEGQNVTLSCEQNLNHDAMYWYRQDPGQGLRLIYYSQIVNDFQKGDIAEGYSVSREKKESFPLTVTSAQKNPTAFYLCASQVGGNNEQFFGPGTRLTVL.

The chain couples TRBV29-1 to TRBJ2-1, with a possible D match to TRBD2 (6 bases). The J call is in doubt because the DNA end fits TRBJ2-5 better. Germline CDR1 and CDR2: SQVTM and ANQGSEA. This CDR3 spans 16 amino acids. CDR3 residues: CSVGKGRSEGQETQYF. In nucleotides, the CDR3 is TGCAGCGTTGGGAAAGGGAGGAGCGAGGGACAAGAGACCCAGTACTTC.

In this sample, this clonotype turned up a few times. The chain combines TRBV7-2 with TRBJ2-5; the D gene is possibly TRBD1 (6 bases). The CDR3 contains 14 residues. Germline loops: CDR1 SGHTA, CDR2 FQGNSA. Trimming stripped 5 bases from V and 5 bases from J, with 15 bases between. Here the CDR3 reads CASSPGGQSETQYF. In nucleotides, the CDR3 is TGTGCCAGCAGCCCCGGCGGACAGAGCGAGACCCAGTACTTC.

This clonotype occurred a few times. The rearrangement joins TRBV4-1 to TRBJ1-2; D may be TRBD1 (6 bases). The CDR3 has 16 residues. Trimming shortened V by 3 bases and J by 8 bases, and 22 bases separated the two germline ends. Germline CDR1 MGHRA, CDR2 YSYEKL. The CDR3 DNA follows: TGCGCCAGCAGCCAGCCCGGGGGCCCACTAAGGGAGGGCTACACCTTC. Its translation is CASSQPGGPLREGYTF.

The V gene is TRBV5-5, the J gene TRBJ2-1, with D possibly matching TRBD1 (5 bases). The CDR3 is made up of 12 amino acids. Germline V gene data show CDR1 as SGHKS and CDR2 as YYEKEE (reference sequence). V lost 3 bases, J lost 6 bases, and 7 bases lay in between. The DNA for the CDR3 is TGTGCCAGCAGCTGGGGCTTCAATGAGCAGTTCTTC. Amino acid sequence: CASSWGFNEQFF.

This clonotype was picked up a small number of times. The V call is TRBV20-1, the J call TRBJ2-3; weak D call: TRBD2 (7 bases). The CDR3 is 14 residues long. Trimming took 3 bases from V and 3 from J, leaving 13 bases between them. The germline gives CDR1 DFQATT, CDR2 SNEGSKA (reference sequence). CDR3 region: CSASRGARTDTQYF. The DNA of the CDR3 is TGCAGTGCTAGTCGGGGGGCCCGAACAGATACGCAGTATTTT.

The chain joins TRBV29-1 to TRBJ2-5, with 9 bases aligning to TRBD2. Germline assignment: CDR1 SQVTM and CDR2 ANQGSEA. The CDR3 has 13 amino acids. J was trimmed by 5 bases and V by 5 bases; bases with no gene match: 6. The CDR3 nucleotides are TGCAGCGTTTTAGCGGGAGTCCGCGAGACCCAGTACTTC. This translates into CSVLAGVRETQYF.

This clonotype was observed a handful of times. The CDR3 DNA reads TGTGCCAGCAGTTTAAGATTAGCGGGGGGGCAAGTGAAGCAGTTCTTC. The encoded protein is CASSLRLAGGQVKQFF. The chain recombines TRBV12-3 or TRBV12-4 with TRBJ2-1; 11 bases match TRBD2. V shed 2 bases, J shed 11 bases, and the junction held 11 bases outside the gene matches. The CDR3 contains 16 residues.

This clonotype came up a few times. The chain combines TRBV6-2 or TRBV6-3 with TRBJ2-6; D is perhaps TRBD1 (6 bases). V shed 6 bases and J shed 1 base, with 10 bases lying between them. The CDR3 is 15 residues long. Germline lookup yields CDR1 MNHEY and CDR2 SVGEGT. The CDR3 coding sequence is TGTGCCAGCAGGGTACAGGGTTCTGGGGCCAACGTCCTGACTTTC. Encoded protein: CASRVQGSGANVLTF.

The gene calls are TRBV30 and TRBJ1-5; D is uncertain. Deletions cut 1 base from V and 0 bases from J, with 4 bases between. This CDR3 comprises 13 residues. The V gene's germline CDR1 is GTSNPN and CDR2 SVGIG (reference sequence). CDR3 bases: TGTGCCTGGAGTGAAAGTAGCAATCAGCCCCAGCATTTT. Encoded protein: CAWSESSNQPQHF.

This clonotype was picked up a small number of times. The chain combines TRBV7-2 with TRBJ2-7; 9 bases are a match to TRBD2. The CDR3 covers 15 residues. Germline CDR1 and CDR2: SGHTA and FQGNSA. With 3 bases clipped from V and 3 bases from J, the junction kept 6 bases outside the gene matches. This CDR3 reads CASSFTGTSLYEQYF. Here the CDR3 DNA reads TGTGCCAGCAGCTTTACCGGGACTAGCCTCTACGAGCAGTACTTC.

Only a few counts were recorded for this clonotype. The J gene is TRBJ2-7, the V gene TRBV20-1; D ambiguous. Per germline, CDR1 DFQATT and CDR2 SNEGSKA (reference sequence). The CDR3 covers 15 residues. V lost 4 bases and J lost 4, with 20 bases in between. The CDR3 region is CSATSKGSVEYEQYF. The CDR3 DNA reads TGCAGTGCTACATCAAAAGGTAGTGTTGAGTACGAGCAGTACTTC.

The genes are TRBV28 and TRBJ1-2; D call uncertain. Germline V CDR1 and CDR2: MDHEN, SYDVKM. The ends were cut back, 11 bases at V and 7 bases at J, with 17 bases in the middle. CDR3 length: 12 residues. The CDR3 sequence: CAGSATYRGYTF. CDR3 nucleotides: TGTGCCGGGTCAGCCACCTACCGTGGCTACACCTTC.

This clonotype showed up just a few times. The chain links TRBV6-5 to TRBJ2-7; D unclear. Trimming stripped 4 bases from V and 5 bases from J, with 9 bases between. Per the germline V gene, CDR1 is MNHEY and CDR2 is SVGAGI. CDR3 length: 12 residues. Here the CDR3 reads CASSSLIHEQYF. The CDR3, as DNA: TGTGCCAGCAGTTCGCTGATCCACGAGCAGTACTTC.

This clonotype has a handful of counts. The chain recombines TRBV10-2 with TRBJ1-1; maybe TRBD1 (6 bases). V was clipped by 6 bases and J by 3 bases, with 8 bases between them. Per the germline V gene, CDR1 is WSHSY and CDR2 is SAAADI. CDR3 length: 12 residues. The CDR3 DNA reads TGCGCCAGCAGGGACAGTCACACTGAAGCTTTCTTT. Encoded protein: CASRDSHTEAFF.

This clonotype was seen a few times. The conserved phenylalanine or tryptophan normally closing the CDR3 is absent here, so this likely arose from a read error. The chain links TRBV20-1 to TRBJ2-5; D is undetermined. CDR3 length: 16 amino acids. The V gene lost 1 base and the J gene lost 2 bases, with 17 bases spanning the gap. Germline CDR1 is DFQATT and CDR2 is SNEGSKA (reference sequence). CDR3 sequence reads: CSARAPSSAGQETQYL. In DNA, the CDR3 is TGCAGTGCTAGAGCACCATCCTCGGCAGGTCAAGAGACCCAGTACCTC.

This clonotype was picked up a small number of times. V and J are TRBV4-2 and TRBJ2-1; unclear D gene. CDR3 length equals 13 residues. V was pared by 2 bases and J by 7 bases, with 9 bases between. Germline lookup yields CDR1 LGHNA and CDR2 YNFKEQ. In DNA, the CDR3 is TGTGCCAGCAGCCAATGGGCTGGGAATGAGCAGTTCTTC. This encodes CASSQWAGNEQFF.

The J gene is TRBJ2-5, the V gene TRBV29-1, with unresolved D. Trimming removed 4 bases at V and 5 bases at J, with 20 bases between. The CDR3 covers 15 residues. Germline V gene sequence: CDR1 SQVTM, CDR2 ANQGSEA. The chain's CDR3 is CSVVGSPRIVETQYF. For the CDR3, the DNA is TGCAGCGTTGTAGGGTCCCCTAGGATAGTGGAGACCCAGTACTTC.